This paragraph reports one T cell receptor beta chain. The antigen is not known. The data are from a study of T cells in Graves' hyperthyroidism and ophthalmopathy. Overall study results and limits: Ophthalmopathy cases were set apart from stable hyperthyroidism by a 13 V-J model. Model predictions of ophthalmopathy came a median 6.5 months before onset.

Any patient presenting with uncontrolled infection, other autoimmune disease, pregnancy or lactation was left out. The CDR3 runs 15 residues. Looked up from germline, CDR1 is SGHRS and CDR2 is YFSETQ. The ends were cut back, 0 bases at V and 7 bases at J, with 14 bases in the middle. What was amplified from RNA transcripts were TCR beta CDR3 regions. The primer set for the first-round RT-PCR of the TCR CDR3 was HTBI. Using its own MiXCR run on the multiplex PCR reads, TCRdb lists one record per CDR3 protein. The sample includes hundreds of thousands of distinct CDR3 sequences, 18% of them seen just once.

The sequenced material came from blood. The sequence came from a woman aged 45-60 years with Graves' hyperthyroidism that later progressed to Graves' ophthalmopathy. The J gene is TRBJ2-1, the V gene TRBV5-1, with D maybe TRBD2 (5 bases). CDR3 protein: CASSLGLLWINEQFF. In DNA, the CDR3 is TGCGCCAGCAGCTTGGGACTACTTTGGATTAATGAGCAGTTCTTC.